This T cell receptor beta chain was recovered during a study of blood T cell repertoires in COVID-19. Cohort assignment relied on participant-reported clinical history. Assay: immunoSEQ multiplex PCR; the TCRdb copy retains only in-frame clones and omits some. The table lists 200,000 or so clones, 80% to 90% of them singletons. Germline-derived CDR1 and CDR2 are ENHRY and SYGVKD. Losses at the gene ends were 6 bases for V and 1 base for J; bases not matched to a gene: 8. The CDR3 contains 15 residues. This chain connects TRBV10-3 to TRBJ2-7; TRBD1 matches at 8 bases. Sequenced material: PBMCs or T cells enriched from blood (not recorded which). The source of this sequence is a middle-aged woman with acute COVID-19. CDR3 sequence (DNA): TGTGCCATCAGCTCCCGGGACAGGACTTCCTACGAGCAGTACTTC. It is translated as CAISSRDRTSYEQYF.